These 2 T cell receptor beta chains came from one sample sequenced in a study of cytomegalovirus exposure and HLA in healthy donors. This PCR relied on a set of 60 Vbeta primers and 13 Jbeta primers. Measured with immunoSEQ multiplex PCR; TCRdb has only the in-frame clones, and not every one. The sample shows under 150,000 clones, 76% of them seen only once. Sequenced sample: PBMCs. The receptors here all came from a female donor in good health and CMV-seropositive.

This sequence joins TRBV4-2 and TRBJ2-1; unclear D gene. Trimming left V 0 bases short and J 10 bases short, with 4 bases between. CDR1 is LGHNA and CDR2 is YNFKEQ in the germline V gene. The CDR3 has 11 amino acids. The CDR3 protein is CASSQDREQFF. For the CDR3, the DNA is TGTGCCAGCAGCCAAGATAGAGAGCAGTTCTTC.

The V gene is TRBV28, the J gene TRBJ2-7; a possible D gene is TRBD1 (6 bases). CDR3 length equals 14 residues. Trimming cost V 2 bases and J 3 bases, with 11 bases left between them. CDR1 and CDR2 from the germline V gene are MDHEN and SYDVKM. DNA of the CDR3: TGTGCCAGCAGTTTAACAGGGCTAGACTACGAGCAGTACTTC. Residues: CASSLTGLDYEQYF.